This T cell receptor beta chain was captured in a study of cytomegalovirus exposure and HLA in healthy donors. Broader study findings: TCR beta chains numbering 164 were designated cytomegalovirus-associated.

Germline V gene lookup returns CDR1 SEHNR and CDR2 FQNEAQ (reference sequence). CDR3 length: 15 residues. Losses at the gene ends were 5 bases for V and 5 bases for J; bases not matched to a gene: 9. Points on this clone: Its antigen is not identified.

The data were produced by immunoSEQ multiplex PCR, yet TCRdb's version contains in-frame clones alone and is incomplete. The sample consists of 200,000 to 250,000 clones, around 86% of them appearing once. This chain links TRBV7-9 with TRBJ2-5, with 9 bases lining up with TRBD2. The sample consisted of PBMCs. The clonotype comes from a woman aged 18-35 years in good health and CMV-seropositive. The CDR3 protein is CASSPGSSGTETQYF. CDR3 sequence (DNA): TGTGCCAGCAGCCCGGGTTCTAGCGGGACCGAGACCCAGTACTTC.